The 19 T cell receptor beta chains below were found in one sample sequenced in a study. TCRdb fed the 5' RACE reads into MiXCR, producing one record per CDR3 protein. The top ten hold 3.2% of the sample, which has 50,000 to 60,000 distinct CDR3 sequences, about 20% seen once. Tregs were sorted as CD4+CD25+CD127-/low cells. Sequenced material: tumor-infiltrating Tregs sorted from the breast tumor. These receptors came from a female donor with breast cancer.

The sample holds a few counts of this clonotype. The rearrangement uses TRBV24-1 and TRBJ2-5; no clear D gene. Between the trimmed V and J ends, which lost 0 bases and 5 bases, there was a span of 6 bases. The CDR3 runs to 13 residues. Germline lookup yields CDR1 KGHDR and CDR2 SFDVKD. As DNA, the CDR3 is TGTGCCACCAGTGATTTGAGGGCCGAGACCCAGTACTTC. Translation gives CATSDLRAETQYF.

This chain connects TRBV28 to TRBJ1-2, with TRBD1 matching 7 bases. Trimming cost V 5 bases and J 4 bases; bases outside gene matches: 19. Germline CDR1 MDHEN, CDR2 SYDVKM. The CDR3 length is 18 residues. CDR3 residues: CASSPSYFGTDQPYGYTF. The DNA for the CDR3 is TGTGCCAGCAGTCCATCATACTTTGGGACAGATCAACCCTATGGCTACACCTTC.

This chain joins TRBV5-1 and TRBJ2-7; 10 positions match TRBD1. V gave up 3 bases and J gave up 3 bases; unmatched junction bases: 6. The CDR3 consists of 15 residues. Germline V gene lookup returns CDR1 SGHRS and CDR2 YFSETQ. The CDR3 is CASSSGTGEIYEQYF. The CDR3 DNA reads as TGCGCCAGCAGCTCCGGGACAGGGGAGATCTACGAGCAGTACTTC.

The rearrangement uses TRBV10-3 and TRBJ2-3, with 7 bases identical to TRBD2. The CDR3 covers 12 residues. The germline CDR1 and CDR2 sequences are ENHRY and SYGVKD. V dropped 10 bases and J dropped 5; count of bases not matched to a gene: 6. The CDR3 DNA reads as TGTGCCACTGGACTAGGTCTAGATACGCAGTATTTT. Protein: CATGLGLDTQYF.

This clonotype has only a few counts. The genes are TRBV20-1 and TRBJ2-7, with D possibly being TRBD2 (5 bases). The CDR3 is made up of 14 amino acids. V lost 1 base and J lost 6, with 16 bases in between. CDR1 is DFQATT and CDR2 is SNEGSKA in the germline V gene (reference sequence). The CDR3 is CSARVSSLGVEQYF. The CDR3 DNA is TGCAGTGCTAGAGTTTCCAGTCTGGGAGTCGAGCAGTACTTC.

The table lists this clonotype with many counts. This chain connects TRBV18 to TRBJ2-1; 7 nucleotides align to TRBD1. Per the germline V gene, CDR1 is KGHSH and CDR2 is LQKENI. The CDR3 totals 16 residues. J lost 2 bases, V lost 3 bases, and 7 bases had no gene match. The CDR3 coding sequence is TGTGCCAGCTCACCCTTAGAGGGGGCGACCTACAATGAGCAGTTCTTC. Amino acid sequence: CASSPLEGATYNEQFF.

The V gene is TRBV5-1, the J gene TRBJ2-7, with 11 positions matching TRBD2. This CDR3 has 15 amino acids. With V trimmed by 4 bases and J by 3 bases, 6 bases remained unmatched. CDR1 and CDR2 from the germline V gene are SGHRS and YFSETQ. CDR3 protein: CASSQRLAGNYEQYF. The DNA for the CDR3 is TGCGCCAGCAGCCAGAGACTAGCGGGGAACTACGAGCAGTACTTC.

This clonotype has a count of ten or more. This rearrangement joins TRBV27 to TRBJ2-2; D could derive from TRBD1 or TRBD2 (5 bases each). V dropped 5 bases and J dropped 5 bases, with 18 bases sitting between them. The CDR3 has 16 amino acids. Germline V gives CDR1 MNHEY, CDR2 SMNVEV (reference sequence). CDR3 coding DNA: TGTGCCAGCAGTCCACAGACTGGTTGGGGGACCGGGGAGCTGTTTTTT. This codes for CASSPQTGWGTGELFF.

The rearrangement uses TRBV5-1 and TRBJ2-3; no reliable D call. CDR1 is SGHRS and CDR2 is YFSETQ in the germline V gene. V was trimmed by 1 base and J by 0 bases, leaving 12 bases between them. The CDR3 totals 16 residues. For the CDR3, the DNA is TGCGCCAGCAGCTTGTTAAGCGAGAGGAGCACAGATACGCAGTATTTT. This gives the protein CASSLLSERSTDTQYF.

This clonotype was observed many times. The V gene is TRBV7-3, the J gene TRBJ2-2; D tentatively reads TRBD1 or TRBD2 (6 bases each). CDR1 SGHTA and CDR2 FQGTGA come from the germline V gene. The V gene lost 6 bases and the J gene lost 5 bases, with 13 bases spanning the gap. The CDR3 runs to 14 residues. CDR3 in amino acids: CASSRGTVTGELFF. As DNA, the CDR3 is TGTGCCAGCAGTAGGGGGACTGTTACCGGGGAGCTGTTTTTT.

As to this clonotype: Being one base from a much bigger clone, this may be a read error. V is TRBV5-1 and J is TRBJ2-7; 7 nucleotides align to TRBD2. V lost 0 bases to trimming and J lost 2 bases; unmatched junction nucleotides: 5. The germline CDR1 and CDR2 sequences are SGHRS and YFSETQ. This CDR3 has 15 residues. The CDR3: CASSLVGTITYEQYF. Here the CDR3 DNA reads TGCGCCAGCAGCTTGGTGGGGACTATTACCTACGAGCAGTACTTC. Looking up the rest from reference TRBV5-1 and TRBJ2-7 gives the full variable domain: KAGVTQTPRYLIKTRGQQVTLSCSPISGHRSVSWYQQTPGQGLQFLFEYFSETQRNKGNFPGRFSGRQFSNSRSEMNVSTLELGDSALYLCASSLVGTITYEQYFGPGTRLTVT.

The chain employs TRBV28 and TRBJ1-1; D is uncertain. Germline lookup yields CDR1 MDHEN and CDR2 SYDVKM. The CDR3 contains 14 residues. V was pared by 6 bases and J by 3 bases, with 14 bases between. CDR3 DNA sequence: TGTGCCAGCAGCCCCGTGGGGAGGGACACTGAAGCTTTCTTT. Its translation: CASSPVGRDTEAFF.

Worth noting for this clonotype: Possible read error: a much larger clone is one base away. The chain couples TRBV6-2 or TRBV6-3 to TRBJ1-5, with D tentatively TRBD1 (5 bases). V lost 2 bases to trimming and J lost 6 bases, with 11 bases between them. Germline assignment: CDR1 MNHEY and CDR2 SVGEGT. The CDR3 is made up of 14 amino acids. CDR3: CASSYTTGRQPQHF. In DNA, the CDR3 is TGTGCCAGCAGTTACACGACGGGGCGTCAGCCCCAGCATTTT.

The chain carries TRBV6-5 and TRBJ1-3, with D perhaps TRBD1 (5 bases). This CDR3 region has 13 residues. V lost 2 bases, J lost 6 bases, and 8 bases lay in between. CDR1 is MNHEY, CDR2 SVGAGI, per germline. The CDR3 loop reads CASSYRRENTIYF. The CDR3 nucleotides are TGTGCCAGCAGTTACCGCAGGGAAAACACCATATATTTT.

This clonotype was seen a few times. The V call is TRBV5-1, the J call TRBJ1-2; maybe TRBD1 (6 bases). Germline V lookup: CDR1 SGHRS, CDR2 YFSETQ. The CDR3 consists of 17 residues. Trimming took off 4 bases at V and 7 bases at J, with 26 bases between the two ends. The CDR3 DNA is TGCGCCAGCAGCGCCCAGGTATCGGACAGCGTAGGATCTGGCTACACCTTC. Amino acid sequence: CASSAQVSDSVGSGYTF.

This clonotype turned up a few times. This CDR3 is CASSLVRGRGDEQYF. The CDR3 coding sequence is TGCGCCAGCAGCTTGGTAAGGGGGCGCGGGGACGAGCAGTACTTC. The J gene is TRBJ2-7, the V gene TRBV5-1; TRBD1 might be the D (7 bases). The CDR3 extends over 15 amino acids. Germline V gene sequence: CDR1 SGHRS, CDR2 YFSETQ. V dropped 0 bases and J dropped 5 bases, with 15 bases sitting between them.

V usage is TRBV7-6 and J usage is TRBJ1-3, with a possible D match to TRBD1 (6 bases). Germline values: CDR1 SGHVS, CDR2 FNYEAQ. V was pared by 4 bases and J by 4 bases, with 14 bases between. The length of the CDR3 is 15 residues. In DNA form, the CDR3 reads TGTGCCAGCAGCTCGACAGGCTACGGGGGAAACACCATATATTTT. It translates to CASSSTGYGGNTIYF.

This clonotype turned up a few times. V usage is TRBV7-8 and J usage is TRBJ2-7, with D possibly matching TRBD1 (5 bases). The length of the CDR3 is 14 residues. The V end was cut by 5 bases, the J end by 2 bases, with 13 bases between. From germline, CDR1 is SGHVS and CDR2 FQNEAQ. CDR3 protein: CASSRRTLAYEQYF. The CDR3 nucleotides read TGTGCCAGCAGCCGGCGGACATTGGCCTACGAGCAGTACTTC.

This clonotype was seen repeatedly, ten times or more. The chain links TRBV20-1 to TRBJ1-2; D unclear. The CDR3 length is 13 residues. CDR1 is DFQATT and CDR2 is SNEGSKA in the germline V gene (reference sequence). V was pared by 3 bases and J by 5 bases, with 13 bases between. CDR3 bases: TGCAGTGCTAGCTCACGGACGGAGTATGGCTACACCTTC. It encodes CSASSRTEYGYTF.